These T cell receptor beta chains were read from a single sample in a study of cytomegalovirus exposure and HLA in healthy donors. Using immunoSEQ multiplex PCR, the repertoire was profiled, and TCRdb retains in-frame clones only, with some absent. The sample holds 100,000 to 120,000 clones, roughly three quarters seen once. The sample consisted of PBMCs. Receptors were obtained from a man in his forties or fifties in good health and CMV-seronegative. The CDR3 runs from the conserved cysteine through the conserved F or W. D genes are given only for firm matches. A row's size may be missing; if present it is once, few, many or a size class.

V,size,D,J,CDR3,DNA
TRBV7-9,few,TRBD2,TRBJ2-1,CASSLGVAGAFDEQFF,TGTGCCAGCAGCTTAGGGGTAGCGGGAGCATTCGATGAGCAGTTCTTC
TRBV6-1,.,.,TRBJ2-1,CASSEEGDTTWGSYNEQFF,TGTGCCAGCAGTGAAGAAGGGGACACTACCTGGGGGTCCTACAATGAGCAGTTCTTC
TRBV29-1,.,.,TRBJ2-2,CSGQGNTGELFF,TGCAGCGGCCAGGGTAACACCGGGGAGCTGTTTTTT
TRBV7-8,.,.,TRBJ2-2,CASSLTTTGELFF,TGTGCCAGCAGCTTAACGACTACCGGGGAGCTGTTTTTT
TRBV25-1,.,.,TRBJ1-1,CASSEVAGAEAFF,TGTGCCAGCAGTGAAGTTGCCGGGGCTGAAGCTTTCTTT
TRBV11-2,.,TRBD2,TRBJ2-3,CASSPLRGGPDTQYF,TGTGCCAGCAGCCCGTTGCGGGGGGGCCCAGATACGCAGTATTTT
TRBV18,.,.,TRBJ1-1,CASSPLDGNTEAFF,TGTGCCAGCTCACCCTTAGATGGGAACACTGAAGCTTTCTTT
TRBV20-1,.,TRBD1,TRBJ1-2,CSAARGAYTF,TGCAGTGCCGCCAGGGGGGCCTACACCTTC
TRBV30,.,TRBD2,TRBJ2-7,CAWRLAGPYEQYF,TGTGCCTGGAGGCTAGCGGGTCCCTACGAGCAGTACTTC
TRBV15,.,.,TRBJ1-5,CATSRDLKGLSNQPQHF,TGTGCCACCAGCAGAGATTTGAAGGGGTTGAGCAATCAGCCCCAGCATTTT
TRBV7-2,.,.,TRBJ2-7,CASSLGQNYEQYF,TGTGCCAGCAGCCTAGGACAAAACTACGAGCAGTACTTC
TRBV6-5,.,TRBD1,TRBJ1-1,CASSLDRGLPEAFF,TGTGCCAGCAGCCTGGACAGGGGGCTCCCCGAAGCTTTCTTT
TRBV29-1,.,.,TRBJ1-1,CSVEDLYLEAFF,TGCAGCGTTGAAGATCTATACCTAGAAGCTTTCTTT